This T cell receptor (beta chain) was sequenced for a study of T cell responses to AZD1222 COVID-19 vaccine. Whole-study results and caveats: The study identified only 6 or 7 AZD1222 recipients as seropositive at baseline. Most donors were white British, females outnumbered males, and clonal diversity was possibly underestimated. Repertoires were obtained only post-peak T cell response.

This CDR3 is 13 amino acids long. From germline, CDR1 is LNHDA and CDR2 SQIVND (reference sequence). V lost 3 bases to trimming and J lost 1 base, with 6 bases between them. A word on this clone: Its antigen is unknown.

Some clones are missing from TCRdb's copy, which holds only in-frame ones; the method was immunoSEQ multiplex PCR. The repertoire holds 90,000 to 150,000 clones, with more than 75% as singletons. The specimen was peripheral blood, collected on day 0 of AZD1222 vaccination. This sequence was found in an adult in good health. The genes are TRBV19 and TRBJ1-1, with no clear D. The CDR3 DNA follows: TGTGCCAGTAGTATGGGAGGGAACACTGAAGCTTTCTTT. Amino acid sequence: CASSMGGNTEAFF.